This entry concerns a single T cell receptor (beta chain). This CDR3 has 16 residues. Germline CDR1 reads SGHRS; CDR2 reads YFSETQ. V shed 0 bases and J shed 1 base, with 13 bases lying between them. This sample stems from a study of blood T cell repertoires in COVID-19. Study-level information: The samples span acute and convalescent COVID-19 from the United States, Italy and Spain. Sources were T cells, B-cell-depleted T cells, or PBMCs; the material itself was cDNA or gDNA.

As processed by the authors: The authors estimated nucleated cell counts from reference gene primer amplification. Produced via immunoSEQ multiplex PCR; TCRdb's table is partial and in-frame only. The V and J calls and the clone size are those of that table, but D and trimming were determined from the DNA. This sample yields 100,000 to 150,000 clones, of which about four fifths are seen a single time; approximately 4.9% belongs to the top ten. Sequenced material: peripheral blood. The TCR was taken from a woman in her seventies with acute or convalescent COVID-19. This chain joins TRBV5-1 and TRBJ2-5; D gene ambiguous. CDR3 protein: CASSLELVRPQETQYF. Written as DNA, the CDR3 is TGCGCCAGCAGCTTGGAGCTCGTCAGGCCCCAAGAGACCCAGTACTTC.